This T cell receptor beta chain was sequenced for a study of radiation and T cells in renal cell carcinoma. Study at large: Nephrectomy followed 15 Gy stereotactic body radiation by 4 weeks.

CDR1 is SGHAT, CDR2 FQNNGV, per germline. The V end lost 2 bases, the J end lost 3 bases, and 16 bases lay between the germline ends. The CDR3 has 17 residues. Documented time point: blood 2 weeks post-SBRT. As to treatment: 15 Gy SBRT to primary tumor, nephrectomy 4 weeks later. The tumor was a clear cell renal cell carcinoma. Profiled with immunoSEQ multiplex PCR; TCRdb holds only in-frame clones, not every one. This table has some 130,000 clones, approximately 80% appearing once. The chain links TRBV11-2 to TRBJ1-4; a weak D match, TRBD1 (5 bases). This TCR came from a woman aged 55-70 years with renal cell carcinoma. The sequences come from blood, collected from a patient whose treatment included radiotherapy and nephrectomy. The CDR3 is CASSLLVPGLANEKLFF. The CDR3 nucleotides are TGTGCCAGCAGCTTATTAGTCCCAGGGCTCGCTAATGAAAAACTGTTTTTT.